The rows below give T cell receptor beta chains drawn from one sample of a study of blood T cells in healthy people across ages. In TCRdb, the 5' RACE reads were re-called with MiXCR into one record per CDR3 protein. The top ten hold 7.9% of the sample, which has some 1.4 million distinct CDR3 sequences, roughly 40% seen once. The sample was blood. Receptors were obtained from a woman aged 18 to 35 in good health. Each CDR3 is given with its conserved first and last residue. The order of the fields is J gene, V gene, CDR3 protein.

TRBJ1-6 TRBV5-1 CASSSGTGTPYNSPLHF
NA TRBV18 CASSPKAGPYEQYF
TRBJ2-3 TRBV5-1 CASSTDRTDTQYF
TRBJ1-5 TRBV6-2/TRBV6-3 CASSYSKEGTGSNQPQHF
TRBJ2-7 TRBV29-1 CSVEPGQGYEQYF
TRBJ2-7 TRBV28 CASSRPTGYYEQYF
TRBJ2-5 TRBV9 CASSVSGGDETQYF
TRBJ1-1 TRBV7-9 CASRGGGQSLGGTEAFF
TRBJ1-2 TRBV14 CASSQVGQGVIYGYTF
TRBJ2-5 TRBV20-1 CSARGPLAGGEQYF
TRBJ2-7 TRBV10-3 CATLLGQGAREQYF
TRBJ1-2 TRBV30 CAWTADSNYGYTF
NA TRBV12-3/TRBV12-4 CASTTGDWLQETQYF
TRBJ2-2 TRBV29-1 CSVGTGLSDTGELFF
TRBJ1-5 TRBV9 CVSAGEGLGPQHF
TRBJ2-5 TRBV29-1 CSVKGTSGTETQYF
TRBJ2-1 TRBV7-2 CASSLGQGKYEQFF
TRBJ2-2 TRBV4-1 CASRPEVAVTGELFF
TRBJ2-7 TRBV20-1 CSASPPGGSYEQYF
TRBJ2-1 TRBV25-1 CASSDWTGRNEQFF
TRBJ2-7 TRBV4-1 CASSQTVSYEQYF
TRBJ1-1 TRBV28 CASSSTGTTEAFF
TRBJ1-6 TRBV27 CASSYGTGQGSPLHF
TRBJ2-7 TRBV20-1 CSGWASGSSYEQYF
NA TRBV6-1 CASSPRDYRKETQYF
TRBJ2-5 TRBV28 CASSYSGGASTETQYF
NA TRBV25-1 CASSGSLSEQYF
TRBJ2-3 TRBV3-1 CACSRDSMRGGLTDTQYF
TRBJ1-2 TRBV27 CASSFNGQNYGYTF
TRBJ2-5 TRBV12-3/TRBV12-4 CAISFWGDETQYF
TRBJ2-7 TRBV20-1 CSAGSVGYEQYF
TRBJ1-2 TRBV6-5 CASSDGNGPYGYTF
TRBJ2-1 TRBV5-1 CASSLVQVTSGSSYNEQFF
NA TRBV30 CAWSGDRAGEQYF
TRBJ2-1 TRBV24-1 CATSASATYNEQFF
TRBJ2-7 TRBV5-1 CASSRGTSGLYEQYF
TRBJ1-1 TRBV9 CASSAAWGGRFEAFF
TRBJ2-3 TRBV29-1 CSGGRVSTDTQYF
TRBJ2-6 TRBV5-1 CASSLDPTRITLSGANVLTF
TRBJ2-7 TRBV12-3/TRBV12-4 CASSIGTAYEQYF
TRBJ2-1 TRBV7-9 CASSLWANEQFF
TRBJ2-1 TRBV29-1 CSAPEDRAYPYNEQFF
TRBJ2-5 TRBV29-1 CSASGLAGVLPYQETQYF
NA TRBV6-2/TRBV6-3 CASSRTGGREQYF
TRBJ1-2 TRBV12-3/TRBV12-4 CASLAQGYGYTF